A single T cell receptor beta chain is shown here with its context. The antigen is undetermined. The sample belongs to a study of cytomegalovirus exposure and HLA in healthy donors. Regarding the study as a whole: TCR beta chain V- and J-gene trimming was linked, in a later analysis, to a missense variant in DCLRE1C. It was reportedly the case that the classifier diagnosed cytomegalovirus status with high specificity and sensitivity.

The PCR ran on 60 Vbeta and 13 Jbeta primers. Using immunoSEQ multiplex PCR, the repertoire was profiled, and TCRdb retains in-frame clones only, with some absent. Its clone listing holds approximately 120,000 clones. The germline gives CDR1 SGDLS, CDR2 YYNGEE. The CDR3 spans 14 residues. The chain links TRBV9 to TRBJ2-5; a weak D match, TRBD1 (5 bases). The DNA end favors TRBJ2-7, so the J call may be wrong. The receptor's source is a woman aged 60-75 years in good health and CMV-seronegative. Specimen: PBMCs. In DNA, the CDR3 is TGTGCCAGCAGCCCCACAGGTGTTACCTACGAGCAGTACTTC. Protein: CASSPTGVTYEQYF.